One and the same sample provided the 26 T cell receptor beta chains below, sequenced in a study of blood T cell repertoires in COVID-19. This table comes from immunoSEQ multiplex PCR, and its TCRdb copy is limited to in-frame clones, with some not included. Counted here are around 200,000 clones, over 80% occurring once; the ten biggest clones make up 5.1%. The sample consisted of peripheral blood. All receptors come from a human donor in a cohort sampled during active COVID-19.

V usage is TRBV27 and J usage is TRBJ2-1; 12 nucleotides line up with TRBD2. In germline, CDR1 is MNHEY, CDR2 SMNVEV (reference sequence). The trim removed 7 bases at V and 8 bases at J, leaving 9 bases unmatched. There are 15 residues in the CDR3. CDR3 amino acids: CASNLWTSGIHEQFF. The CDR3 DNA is TGTGCCAGCAATCTGTGGACTAGCGGGATTCATGAGCAGTTCTTC.

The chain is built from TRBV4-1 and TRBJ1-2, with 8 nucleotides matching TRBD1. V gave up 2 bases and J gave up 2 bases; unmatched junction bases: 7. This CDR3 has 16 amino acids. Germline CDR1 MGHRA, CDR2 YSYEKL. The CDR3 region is CASSQPLDRENYGYTF. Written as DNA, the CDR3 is TGCGCCAGCAGCCAACCCCTGGACAGGGAGAACTATGGCTACACCTTC.

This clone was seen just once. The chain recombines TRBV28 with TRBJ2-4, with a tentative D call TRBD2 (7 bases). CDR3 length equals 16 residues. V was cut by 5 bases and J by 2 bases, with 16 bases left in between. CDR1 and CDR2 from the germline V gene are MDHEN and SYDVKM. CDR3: CASSLPAGASKNIQYF. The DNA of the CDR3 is TGTGCCAGCAGTCTTCCGGCGGGGGCGTCCAAAAACATTCAGTACTTC.

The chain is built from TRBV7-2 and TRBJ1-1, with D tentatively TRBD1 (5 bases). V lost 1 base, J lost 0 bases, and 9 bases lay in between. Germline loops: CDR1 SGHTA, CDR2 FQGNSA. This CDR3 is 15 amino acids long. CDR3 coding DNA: TGTGCCAGCAGCTTAGTGTGGACACTGAACACTGAAGCTTTCTTT. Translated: CASSLVWTLNTEAFF.

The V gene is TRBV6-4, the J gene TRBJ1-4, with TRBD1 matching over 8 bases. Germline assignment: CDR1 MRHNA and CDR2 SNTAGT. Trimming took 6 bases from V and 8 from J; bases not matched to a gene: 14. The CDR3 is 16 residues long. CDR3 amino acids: CASRAPGGNVGEKLFF. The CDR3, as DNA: TGTGCCAGCAGGGCCCCAGGGGGCAACGTAGGCGAAAAACTGTTTTTT.

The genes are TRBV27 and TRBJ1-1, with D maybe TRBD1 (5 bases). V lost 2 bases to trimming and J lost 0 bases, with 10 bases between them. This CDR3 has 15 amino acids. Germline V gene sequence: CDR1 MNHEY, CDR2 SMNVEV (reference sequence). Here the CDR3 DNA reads TGTGCCAGCAGTTTAGGGGGGTCCATGAACACTGAAGCTTTCTTT. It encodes CASSLGGSMNTEAFF.

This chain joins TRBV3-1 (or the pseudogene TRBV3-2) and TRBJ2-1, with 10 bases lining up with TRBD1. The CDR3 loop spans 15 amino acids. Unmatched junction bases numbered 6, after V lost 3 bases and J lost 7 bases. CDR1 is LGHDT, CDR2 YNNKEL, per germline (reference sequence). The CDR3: CASSHWDRGRNEQFF. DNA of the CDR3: TGTGCCAGCAGCCATTGGGACAGGGGTAGGAATGAGCAGTTCTTC.

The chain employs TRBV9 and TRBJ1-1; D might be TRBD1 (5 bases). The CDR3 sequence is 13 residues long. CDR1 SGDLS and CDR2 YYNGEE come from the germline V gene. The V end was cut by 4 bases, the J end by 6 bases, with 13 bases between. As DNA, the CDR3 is TGTGCCAGCAGCCTCGAGGGAGGGGCTGAAGCTTTCTTT. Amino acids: CASSLEGGAEAFF.

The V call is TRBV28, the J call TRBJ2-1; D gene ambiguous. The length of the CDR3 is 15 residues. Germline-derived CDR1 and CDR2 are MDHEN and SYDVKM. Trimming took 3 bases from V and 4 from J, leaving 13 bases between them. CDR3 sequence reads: CASSFRPSPYNEQFF. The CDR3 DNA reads TGTGCCAGCAGTTTCAGGCCATCCCCGTACAATGAGCAGTTCTTC. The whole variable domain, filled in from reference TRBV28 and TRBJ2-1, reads DVKVTQSSRYLVKRTGEKVFLECVQDMDHENMFWYRQDPGLGLRLIYFSYDVKMKEKGDIPEGYSVSREKKERFSLILESASTNQTSMYLCASSFRPSPYNEQFFGPGTRLTVL.

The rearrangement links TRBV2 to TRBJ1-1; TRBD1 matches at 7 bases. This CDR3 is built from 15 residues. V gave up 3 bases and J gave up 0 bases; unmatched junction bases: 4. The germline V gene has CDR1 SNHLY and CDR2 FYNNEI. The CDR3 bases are TGTGCCAGCAGTGAGAGGACAGGCATGAACACTGAAGCTTTCTTT. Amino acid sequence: CASSERTGMNTEAFF.

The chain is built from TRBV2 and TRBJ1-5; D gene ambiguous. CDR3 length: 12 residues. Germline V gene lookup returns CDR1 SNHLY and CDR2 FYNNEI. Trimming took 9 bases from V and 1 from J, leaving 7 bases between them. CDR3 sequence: CASRGSNQPQHF. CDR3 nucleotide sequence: TGTGCCAGTAGAGGGAGCAATCAGCCCCAGCATTTT. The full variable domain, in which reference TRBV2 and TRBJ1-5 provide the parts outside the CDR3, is EPEVTQTPSHQVTQMGQEVILRCVPISNHLYFYWYRQILGQKVEFLVSFYNNEISEKSEIFDDQFSVERPDGSNFTLKIRSTKLEDSAMYFCASRGSNQPQHFGDGTRLSIL.

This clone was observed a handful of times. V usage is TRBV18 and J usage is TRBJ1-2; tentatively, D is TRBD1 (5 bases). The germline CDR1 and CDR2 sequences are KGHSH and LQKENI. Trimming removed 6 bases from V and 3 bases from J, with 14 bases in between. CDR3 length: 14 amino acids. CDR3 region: CASSDRGDHYGYTF. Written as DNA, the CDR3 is TGTGCCAGCTCCGACCGGGGGGACCACTATGGCTACACCTTC.

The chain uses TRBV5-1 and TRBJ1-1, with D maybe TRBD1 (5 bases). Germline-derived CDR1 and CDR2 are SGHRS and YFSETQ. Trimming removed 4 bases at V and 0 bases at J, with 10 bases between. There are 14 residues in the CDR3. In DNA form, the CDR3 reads TGCGCCAGCAGCGGGGCCCCCCTGAACACTGAAGCTTTCTTT. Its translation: CASSGAPLNTEAFF.

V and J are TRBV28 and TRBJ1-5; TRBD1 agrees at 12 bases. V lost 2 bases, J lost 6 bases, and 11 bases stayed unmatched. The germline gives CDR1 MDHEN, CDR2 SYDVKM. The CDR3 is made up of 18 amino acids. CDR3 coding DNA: TGTGCCAGCAGTTTACGGGGGACAGGGGGCAGGAGATTTCAGCCCCAGCATTTT. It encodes CASSLRGTGGRRFQPQHF.

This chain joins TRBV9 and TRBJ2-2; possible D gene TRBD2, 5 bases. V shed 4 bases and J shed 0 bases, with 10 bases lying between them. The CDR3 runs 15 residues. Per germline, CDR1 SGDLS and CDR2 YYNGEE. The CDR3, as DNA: TGTGCCAGCAGCTTCCGGACTGCGAACACCGGGGAGCTGTTTTTT. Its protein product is CASSFRTANTGELFF.

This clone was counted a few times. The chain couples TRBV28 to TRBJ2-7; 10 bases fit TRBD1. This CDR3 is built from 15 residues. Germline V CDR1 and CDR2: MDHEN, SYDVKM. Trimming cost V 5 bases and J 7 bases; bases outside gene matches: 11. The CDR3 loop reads CASSPAGTGVREQYF. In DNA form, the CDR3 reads TGTGCCAGCAGTCCGGCGGGGACAGGGGTGAGAGAGCAGTACTTC.

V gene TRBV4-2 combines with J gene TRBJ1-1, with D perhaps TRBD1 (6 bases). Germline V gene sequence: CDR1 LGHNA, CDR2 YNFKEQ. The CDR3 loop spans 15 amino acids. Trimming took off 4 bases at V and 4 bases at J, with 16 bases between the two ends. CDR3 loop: CASSRYGTPITEAFF. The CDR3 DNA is TGTGCCAGCAGCCGGTACGGGACACCAATCACTGAAGCTTTCTTT.

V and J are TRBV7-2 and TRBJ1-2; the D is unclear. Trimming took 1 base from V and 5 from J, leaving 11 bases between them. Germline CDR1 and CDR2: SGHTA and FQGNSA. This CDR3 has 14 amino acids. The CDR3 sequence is CASSLERGQYGYTF. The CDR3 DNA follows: TGTGCCAGCAGCTTAGAGAGAGGGCAGTATGGCTACACCTTC.

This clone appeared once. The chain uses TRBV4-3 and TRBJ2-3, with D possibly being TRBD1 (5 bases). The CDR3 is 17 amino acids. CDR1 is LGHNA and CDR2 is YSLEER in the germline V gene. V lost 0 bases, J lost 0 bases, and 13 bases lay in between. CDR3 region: CASSQDRAGSSTDTQYF. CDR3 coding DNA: TGCGCCAGCAGCCAAGATAGGGCAGGGTCTAGCACAGATACGCAGTATTTT.

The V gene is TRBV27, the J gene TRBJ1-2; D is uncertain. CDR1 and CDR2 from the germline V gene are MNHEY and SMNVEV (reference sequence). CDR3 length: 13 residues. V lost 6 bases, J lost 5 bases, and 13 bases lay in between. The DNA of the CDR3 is TGTGCCAGCAGCCTTGGCGAGGGATATGGCTACACCTTC. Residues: CASSLGEGYGYTF.

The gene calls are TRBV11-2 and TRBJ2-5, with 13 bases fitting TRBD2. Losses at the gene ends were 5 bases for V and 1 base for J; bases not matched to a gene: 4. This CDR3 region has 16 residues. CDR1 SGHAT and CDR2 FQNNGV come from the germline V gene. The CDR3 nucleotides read TGTGCCAGCAGCCCGCGACTAGCGGGAGGCCAAGAGACCCAGTACTTC. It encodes CASSPRLAGGQETQYF.

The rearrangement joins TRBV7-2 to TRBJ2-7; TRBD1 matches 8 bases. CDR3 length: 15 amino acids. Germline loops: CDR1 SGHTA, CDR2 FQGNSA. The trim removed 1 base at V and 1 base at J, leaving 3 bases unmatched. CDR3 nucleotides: TGTGCCAGCAGCTTAGGGAGACAGGGGTCCTACGAGCAGTACTTC. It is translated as CASSLGRQGSYEQYF.

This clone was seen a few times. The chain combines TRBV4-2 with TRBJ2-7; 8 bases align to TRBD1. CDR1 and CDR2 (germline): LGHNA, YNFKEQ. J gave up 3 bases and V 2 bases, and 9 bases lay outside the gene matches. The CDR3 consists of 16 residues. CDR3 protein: CASSQLDRGQGYEQYF. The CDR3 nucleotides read TGTGCCAGCAGCCAACTAGATCGTGGACAGGGCTACGAGCAGTACTTC.

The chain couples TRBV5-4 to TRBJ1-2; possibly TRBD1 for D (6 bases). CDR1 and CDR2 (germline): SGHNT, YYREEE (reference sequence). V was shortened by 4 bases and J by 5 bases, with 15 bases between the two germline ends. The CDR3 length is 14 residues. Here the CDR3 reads CASSPGGARYGYTF. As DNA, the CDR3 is TGTGCCAGCAGCCCTGGGGGGGCGCGTTATGGCTACACCTTC.

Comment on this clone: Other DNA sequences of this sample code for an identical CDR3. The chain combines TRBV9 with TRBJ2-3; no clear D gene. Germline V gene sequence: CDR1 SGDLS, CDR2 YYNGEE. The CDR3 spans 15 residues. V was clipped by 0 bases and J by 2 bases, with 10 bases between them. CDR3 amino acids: CASSVGAGSTDTQYF. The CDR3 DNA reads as TGTGCCAGCAGCGTAGGGGCAGGTTCCACAGATACGCAGTATTTT.

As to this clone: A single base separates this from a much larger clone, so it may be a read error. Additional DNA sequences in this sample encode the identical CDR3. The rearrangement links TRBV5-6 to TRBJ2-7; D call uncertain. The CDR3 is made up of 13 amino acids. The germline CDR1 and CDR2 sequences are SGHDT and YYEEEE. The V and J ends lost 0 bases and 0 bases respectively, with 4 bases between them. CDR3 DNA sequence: TGTGCCAGCAGCTTGGGTAGCTCCTACGAGCAGTACTTC. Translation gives CASSLGSSYEQYF.